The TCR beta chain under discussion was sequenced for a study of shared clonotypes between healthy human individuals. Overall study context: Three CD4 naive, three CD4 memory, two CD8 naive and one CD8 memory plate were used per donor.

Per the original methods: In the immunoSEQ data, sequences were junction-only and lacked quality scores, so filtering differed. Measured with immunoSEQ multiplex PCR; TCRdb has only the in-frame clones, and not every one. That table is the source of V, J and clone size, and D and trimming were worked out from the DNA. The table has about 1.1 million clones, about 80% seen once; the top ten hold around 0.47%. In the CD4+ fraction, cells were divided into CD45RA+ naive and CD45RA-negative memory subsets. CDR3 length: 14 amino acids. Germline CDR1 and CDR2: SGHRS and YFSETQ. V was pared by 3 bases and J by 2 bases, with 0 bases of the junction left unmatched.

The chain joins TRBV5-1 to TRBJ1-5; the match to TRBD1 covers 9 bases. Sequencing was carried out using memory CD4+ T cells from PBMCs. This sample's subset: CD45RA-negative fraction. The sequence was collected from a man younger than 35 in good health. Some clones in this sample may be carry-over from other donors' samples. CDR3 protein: CASSWTGGNQPQHF. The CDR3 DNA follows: TGCGCCAGCAGCTGGACAGGGGGCAATCAGCCCCAGCATTTT.